The sample holds a few counts of the clone carrying this T cell receptor (beta chain). The sample comes from a study of shared clonotypes between healthy human individuals. Data came from immunoSEQ multiplex PCR; TCRdb stores just in-frame clones and leaves some out. This sample has about 480,000 clones, with approximately 79% found just once. The sample comprised PBMCs. This TCR was recovered from a woman in her thirties or forties in good health. Some clones in this sample may be carry-over from other donors' samples.

The CDR3 DNA sequence: TGTGCCAGTACCGGAACCCAGCCCCAGCATTTT. This codes for CASTGTQPQHF. This chain uses TRBV19 with TRBJ1-5; D is unclear. CDR3 length: 11 residues. CDR1 is LNHDA, CDR2 SQIVND, per germline (reference sequence). Between the trimmed V and J ends, which lost 7 bases and 7 bases, there was a span of 8 bases.